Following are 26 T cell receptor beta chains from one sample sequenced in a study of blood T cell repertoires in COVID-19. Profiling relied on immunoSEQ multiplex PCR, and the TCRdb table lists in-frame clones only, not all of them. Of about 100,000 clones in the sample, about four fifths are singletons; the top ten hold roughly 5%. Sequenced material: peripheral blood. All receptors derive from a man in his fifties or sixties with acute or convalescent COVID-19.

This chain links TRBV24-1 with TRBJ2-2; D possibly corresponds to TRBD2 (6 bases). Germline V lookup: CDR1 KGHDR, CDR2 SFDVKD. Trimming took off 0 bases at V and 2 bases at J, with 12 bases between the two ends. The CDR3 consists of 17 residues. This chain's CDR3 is CATSDLGQGGNTGELFF. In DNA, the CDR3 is TGTGCCACCAGTGATTTGGGGCAGGGAGGTAACACCGGGGAGCTGTTTTTT.

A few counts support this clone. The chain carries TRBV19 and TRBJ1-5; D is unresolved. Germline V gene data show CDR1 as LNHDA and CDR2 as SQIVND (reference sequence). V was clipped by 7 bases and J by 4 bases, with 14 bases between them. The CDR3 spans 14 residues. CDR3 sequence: CASKAYNGNQPQHF. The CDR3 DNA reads TGTGCCAGTAAAGCGTATAATGGTAATCAGCCCCAGCATTTT.

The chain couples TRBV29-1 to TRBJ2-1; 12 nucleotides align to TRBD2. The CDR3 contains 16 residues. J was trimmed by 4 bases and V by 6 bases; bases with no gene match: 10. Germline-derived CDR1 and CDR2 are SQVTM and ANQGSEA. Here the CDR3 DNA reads TGCAGCGTACGATCCGGGACTAGCGGGTTATACAATGAGCAGTTCTTC. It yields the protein CSVRSGTSGLYNEQFF.

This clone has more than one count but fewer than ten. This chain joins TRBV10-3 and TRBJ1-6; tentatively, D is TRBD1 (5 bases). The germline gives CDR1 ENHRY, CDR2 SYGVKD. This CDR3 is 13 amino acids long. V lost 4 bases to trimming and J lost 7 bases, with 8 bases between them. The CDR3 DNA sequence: TGTGCCATCAGTGCCGCAGGGAATTCACCCCTCCACTTT. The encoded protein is CAISAAGNSPLHF.

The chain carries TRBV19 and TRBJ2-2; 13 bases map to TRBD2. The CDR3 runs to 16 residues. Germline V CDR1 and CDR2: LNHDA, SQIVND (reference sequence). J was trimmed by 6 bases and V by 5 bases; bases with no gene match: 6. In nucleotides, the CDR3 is TGTGCCAGTAGTCCCCGACTAGCGGGGGGATCCGGGGAGCTGTTTTTT. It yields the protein CASSPRLAGGSGELFF.

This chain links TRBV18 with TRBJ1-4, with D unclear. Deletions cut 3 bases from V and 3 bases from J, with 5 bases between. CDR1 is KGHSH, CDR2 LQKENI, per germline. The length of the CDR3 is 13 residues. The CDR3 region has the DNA TGTGCCAGCTCACCGGTAGCTAATGAAAAACTGTTTTTT. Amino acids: CASSPVANEKLFF.

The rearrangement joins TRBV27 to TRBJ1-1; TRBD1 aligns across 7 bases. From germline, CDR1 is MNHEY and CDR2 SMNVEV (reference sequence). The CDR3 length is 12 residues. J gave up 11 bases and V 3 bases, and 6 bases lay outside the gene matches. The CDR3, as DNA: TGTGCCAGCAGTTTGAGTCAGGGGGTCGCTTTCTTT. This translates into CASSLSQGVAFF.

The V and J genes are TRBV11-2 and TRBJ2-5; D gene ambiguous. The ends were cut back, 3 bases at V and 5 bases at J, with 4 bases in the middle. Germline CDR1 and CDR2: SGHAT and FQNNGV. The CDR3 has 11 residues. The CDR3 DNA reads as TGTGCCAGCAGCTTTGCGGAGACCCAGTACTTC. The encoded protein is CASSFAETQYF.

The CDR3 here is CASSFGGSSYNEQFF. CDR3 coding DNA: TGTGCCAGCAGCTTCGGCGGGAGTTCCTACAATGAGCAGTTCTTC. V gene TRBV5-5 combines with J gene TRBJ2-1, with 7 positions matching TRBD2. Germline CDR1 SGHKS, CDR2 YYEKEE (reference sequence). V shed 2 bases and J 1 base; nucleotides not matched to a gene: 3. The CDR3 is 15 residues long.

The CDR3 coding sequence is TGTGCCAGCAGCTCCCGGGGGGCTGGGGCCAACGTCCTGACTTTC. This gives the protein CASSSRGAGANVLTF. The chain joins TRBV7-3 to TRBJ2-6; the match to TRBD2 covers 7 bases. Germline V gene sequence: CDR1 SGHTA, CDR2 FQGTGA. The J segment lost 2 bases and the V segment lost 4 bases, leaving 2 bases of the junction unmatched. This CDR3 is 15 amino acids long.

The CDR3 coding sequence is TGTGCCAGCAGCTTAGGACAGGGGGCTCGGGCAGATACGCAGTATTTT. This codes for CASSLGQGARADTQYF. The chain uses TRBV7-2 and TRBJ2-3; 10 bases match TRBD1. Germline values: CDR1 SGHTA, CDR2 FQGNSA. The CDR3 loop spans 16 amino acids. J was trimmed by 4 bases and V by 1 base; bases with no gene match: 5.

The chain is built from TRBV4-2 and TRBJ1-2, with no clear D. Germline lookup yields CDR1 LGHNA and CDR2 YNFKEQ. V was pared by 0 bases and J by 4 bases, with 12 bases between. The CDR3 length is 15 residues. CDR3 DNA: TGTGCCAGCAGCCAAGAAGCTCCGGGAAGCTATGGCTACACCTTC. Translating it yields CASSQEAPGSYGYTF.

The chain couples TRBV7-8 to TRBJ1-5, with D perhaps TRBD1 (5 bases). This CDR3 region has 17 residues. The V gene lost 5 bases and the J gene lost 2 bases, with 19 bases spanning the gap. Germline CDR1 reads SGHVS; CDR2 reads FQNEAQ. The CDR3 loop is CASSPFPGLYGNQPQHF. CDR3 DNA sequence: TGTGCCAGCAGCCCATTCCCAGGGTTGTACGGCAATCAGCCCCAGCATTTT.

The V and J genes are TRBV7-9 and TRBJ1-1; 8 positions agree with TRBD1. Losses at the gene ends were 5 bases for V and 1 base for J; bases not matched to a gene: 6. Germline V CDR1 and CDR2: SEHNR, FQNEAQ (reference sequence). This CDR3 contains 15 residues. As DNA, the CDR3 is TGTGCCAGCAGCCCGAGACAGGGGACGAACACTGAAGCTTTCTTT. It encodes CASSPRQGTNTEAFF.

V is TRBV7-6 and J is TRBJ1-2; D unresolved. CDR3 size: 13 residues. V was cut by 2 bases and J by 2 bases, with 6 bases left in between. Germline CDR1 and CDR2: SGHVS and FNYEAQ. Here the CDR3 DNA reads TGTGCCAGCAGCTTACCACAGAACTATGGCTACACCTTC. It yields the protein CASSLPQNYGYTF.

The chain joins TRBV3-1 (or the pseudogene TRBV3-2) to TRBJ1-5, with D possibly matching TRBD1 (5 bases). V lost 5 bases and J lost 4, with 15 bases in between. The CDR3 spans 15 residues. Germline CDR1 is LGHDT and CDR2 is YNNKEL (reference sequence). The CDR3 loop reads CASSGGLPTNQPQHF. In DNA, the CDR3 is TGTGCCAGCAGCGGGGGACTTCCCACGAATCAGCCCCAGCATTTT.

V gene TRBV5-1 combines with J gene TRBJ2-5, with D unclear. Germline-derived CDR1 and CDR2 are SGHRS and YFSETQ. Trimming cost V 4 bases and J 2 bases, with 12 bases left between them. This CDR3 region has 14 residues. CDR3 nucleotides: TGCGCCAGCAGCCCGCAGGTTGGACAAGAGACCCAGTACTTC. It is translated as CASSPQVGQETQYF.

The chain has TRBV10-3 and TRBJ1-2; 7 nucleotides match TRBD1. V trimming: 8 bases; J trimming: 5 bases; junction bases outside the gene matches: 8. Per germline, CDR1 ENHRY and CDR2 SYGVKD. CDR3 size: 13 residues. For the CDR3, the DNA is TGTGCCATCGCAGCCGGGACAGATTATGGCTACACCTTC. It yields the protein CAIAAGTDYGYTF.

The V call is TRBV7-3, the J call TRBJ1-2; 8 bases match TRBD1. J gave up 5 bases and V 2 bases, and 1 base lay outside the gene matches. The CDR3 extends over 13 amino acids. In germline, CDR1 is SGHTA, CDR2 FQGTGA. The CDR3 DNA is TGTGCCAGCAGCTTAGGGACAGGATATGGCTACACCTTC. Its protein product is CASSLGTGYGYTF.

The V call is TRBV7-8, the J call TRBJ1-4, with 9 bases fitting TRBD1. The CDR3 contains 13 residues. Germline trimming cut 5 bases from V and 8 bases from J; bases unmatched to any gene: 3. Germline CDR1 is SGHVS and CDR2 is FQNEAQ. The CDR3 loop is CASSGQGSEKLFF. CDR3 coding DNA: TGTGCCAGCAGCGGACAGGGGTCCGAAAAACTGTTTTTT.

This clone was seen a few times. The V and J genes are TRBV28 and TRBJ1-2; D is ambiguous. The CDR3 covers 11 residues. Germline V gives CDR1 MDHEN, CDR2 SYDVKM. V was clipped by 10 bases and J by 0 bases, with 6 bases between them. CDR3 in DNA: TGTGCCATCCAGGCTAACTATGGCTACACCTTC. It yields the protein CAIQANYGYTF.

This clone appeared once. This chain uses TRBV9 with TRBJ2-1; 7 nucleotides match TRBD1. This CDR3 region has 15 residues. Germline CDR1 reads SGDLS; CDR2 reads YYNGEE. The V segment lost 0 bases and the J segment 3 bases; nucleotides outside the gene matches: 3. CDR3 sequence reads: CASSVAGQDYNEQFF. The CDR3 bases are TGTGCCAGCAGCGTAGCAGGACAGGACTACAATGAGCAGTTCTTC.

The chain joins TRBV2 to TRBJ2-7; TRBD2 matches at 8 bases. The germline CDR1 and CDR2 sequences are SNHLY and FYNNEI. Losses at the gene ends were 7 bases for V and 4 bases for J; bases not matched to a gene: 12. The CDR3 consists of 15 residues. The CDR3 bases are TGTGCCAGCAACCCCCAAAGCGGGAGTTTTTACGAGCAGTACTTC. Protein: CASNPQSGSFYEQYF.

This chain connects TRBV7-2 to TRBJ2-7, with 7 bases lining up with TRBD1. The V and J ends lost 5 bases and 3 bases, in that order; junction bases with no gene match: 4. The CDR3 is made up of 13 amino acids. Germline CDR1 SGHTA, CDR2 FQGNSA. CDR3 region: CASSLGQFYEQYF. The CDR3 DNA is TGTGCCAGCAGCCTGGGACAGTTCTACGAGCAGTACTTC.

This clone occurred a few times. The CDR3 nucleotides are TGTGCCAGCACCGACACATTAACCTACGAGCAGTACTTC. This sequence encodes CASTDTLTYEQYF. The rearrangement links TRBV2 to TRBJ2-7; D gene ambiguous. This CDR3 has 13 residues. Per germline, CDR1 SNHLY and CDR2 FYNNEI. Trimming took off 7 bases at V and 2 bases at J, with 12 bases between the two ends.

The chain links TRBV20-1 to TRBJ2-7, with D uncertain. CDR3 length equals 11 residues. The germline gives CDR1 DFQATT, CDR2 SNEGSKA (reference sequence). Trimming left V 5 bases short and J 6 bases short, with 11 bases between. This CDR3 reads CSAPDFSEQYF. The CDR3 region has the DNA TGCAGTGCTCCCGACTTTTCCGAGCAGTACTTC.